This T cell receptor beta chain was documented in a study of cytomegalovirus exposure and HLA in healthy donors. Study-wide findings and caveats: Later findings reportedly placed an Asian-associated ancestry cluster below the approximately 670-donor mean for N-insertions. The study listed roughly 150 cytomegalovirus-associated TCR beta chains. Prior analysis indicated that the majority of TCR beta V segments exhibited productivity approximately 87% or approximately 30% of the time. A missense variant in DCLRE1C was later tied to TCR beta V- and J-gene trimming.

V lost 1 base to trimming and J lost 8 bases, with 17 bases between them. The CDR3 has 15 amino acids. Germline loops: CDR1 LNHDA, CDR2 SQIVND (reference sequence). Comment on this clone: Its antigen is unidentified.

PCR involved 60 Vbeta and 13 Jbeta primers. The method was immunoSEQ multiplex PCR; TCRdb's version includes in-frame clones alone and lacks a portion of them. The sample lists roughly 120,000 clones, over 75% seen once, with less than 6% in the top ten. The gene calls are TRBV19 and TRBJ1-2, with D hard to call. Sequenced material: PBMCs. The sequence was collected from a man between 18 and 35 years old in good health and CMV-seropositive. This chain's CDR3 is CASSIVGSLENGYTF. CDR3 DNA: TGTGCCAGTAGTATAGTTGGCAGTTTGGAGAACGGCTACACCTTC.